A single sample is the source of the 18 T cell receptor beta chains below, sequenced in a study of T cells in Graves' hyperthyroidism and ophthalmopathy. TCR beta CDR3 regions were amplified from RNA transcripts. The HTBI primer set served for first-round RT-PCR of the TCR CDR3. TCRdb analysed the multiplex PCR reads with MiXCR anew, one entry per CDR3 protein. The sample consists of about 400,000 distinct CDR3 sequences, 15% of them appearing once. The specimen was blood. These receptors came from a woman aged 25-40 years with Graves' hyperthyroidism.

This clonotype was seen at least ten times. The CDR3 loop reads CASRGQVPNYEQYF. CDR3 sequence (DNA): TGTGCCAGCAGGGGGCAGGTACCCAACTACGAGCAGTACTTC. The chain uses TRBV28 and TRBJ2-7; D might be TRBD1 (5 bases). CDR3 length: 14 residues. The V and J ends lost 6 bases and 3 bases respectively, with 15 bases between them. Germline lookup yields CDR1 MDHEN and CDR2 SYDVKM. The full variable domain, its missing parts supplied by reference TRBV28 and TRBJ2-7, is DVKVTQSSRYLVKRTGEKVFLECVQDMDHENMFWYRQDPGLGLRLIYFSYDVKMKEKGDIPEGYSVSREKKERFSLILESASTNQTSMYLCASRGQVPNYEQYFGPGTRLTVT.

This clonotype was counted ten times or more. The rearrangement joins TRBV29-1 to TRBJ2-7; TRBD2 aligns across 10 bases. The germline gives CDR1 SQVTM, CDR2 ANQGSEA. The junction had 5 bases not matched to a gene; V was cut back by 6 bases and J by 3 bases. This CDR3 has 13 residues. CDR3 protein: CSVGGLADYEQYF. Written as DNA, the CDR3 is TGCAGCGTGGGAGGACTAGCGGACTACGAGCAGTACTTC.

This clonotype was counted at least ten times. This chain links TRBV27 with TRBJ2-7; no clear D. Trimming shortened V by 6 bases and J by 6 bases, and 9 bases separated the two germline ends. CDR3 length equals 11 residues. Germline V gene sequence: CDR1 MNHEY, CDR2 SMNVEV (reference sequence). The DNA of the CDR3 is TGTGCCAGCAGCTTCGGCGGCGAGCAGTACTTC. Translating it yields CASSFGGEQYF.

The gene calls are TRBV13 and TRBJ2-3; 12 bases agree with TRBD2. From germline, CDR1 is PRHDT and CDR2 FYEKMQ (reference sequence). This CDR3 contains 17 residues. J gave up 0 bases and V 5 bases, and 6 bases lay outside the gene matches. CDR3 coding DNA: TGTGCCAGCAGCCGGTCAGGGACTAGCGGGAGCACAGATACGCAGTATTTT. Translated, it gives CASSRSGTSGSTDTQYF.

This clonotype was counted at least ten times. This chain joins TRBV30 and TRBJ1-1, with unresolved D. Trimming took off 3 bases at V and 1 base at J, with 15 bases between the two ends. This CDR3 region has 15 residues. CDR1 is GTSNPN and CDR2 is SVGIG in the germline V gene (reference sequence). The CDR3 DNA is TGTGCCTGGAGACCGCACCCTATAGCGAACACTGAAGCTTTCTTT. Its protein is CAWRPHPIANTEAFF.

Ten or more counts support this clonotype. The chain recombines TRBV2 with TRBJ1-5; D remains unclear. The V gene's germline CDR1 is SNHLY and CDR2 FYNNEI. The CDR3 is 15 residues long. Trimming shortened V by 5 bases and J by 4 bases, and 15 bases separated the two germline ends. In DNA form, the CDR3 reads TGTGCCAGCAGTTTCGACGGGGTTCAAAATCAGCCCCAGCATTTT. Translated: CASSFDGVQNQPQHF.

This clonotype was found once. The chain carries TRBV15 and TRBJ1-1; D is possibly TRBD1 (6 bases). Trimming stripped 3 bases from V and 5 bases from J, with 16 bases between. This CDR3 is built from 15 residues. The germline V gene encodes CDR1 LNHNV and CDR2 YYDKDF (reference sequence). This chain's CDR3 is CATSRQGNLGTEAFF. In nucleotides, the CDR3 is TGTGCCACCAGCAGGCAGGGGAATTTGGGGACTGAAGCTTTCTTT. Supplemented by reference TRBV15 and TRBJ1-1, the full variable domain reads DAMVIQNPRYQVTQFGKPVTLSCSQTLNHNVMYWYQQKSSQAPKLLFHYYDKDFNNEADTPDNFQSRRPNTSFCFLDIRSPGLGDTAMYLCATSRQGNLGTEAFFGQGTRLTVV.

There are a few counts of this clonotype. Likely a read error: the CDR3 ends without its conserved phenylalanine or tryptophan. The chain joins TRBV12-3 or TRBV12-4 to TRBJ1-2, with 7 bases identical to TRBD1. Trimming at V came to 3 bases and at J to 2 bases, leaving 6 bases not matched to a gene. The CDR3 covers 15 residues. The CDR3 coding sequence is TGTGCCAGCAGTTTTTCGACAGGGACCAACTATGGCTACACCATC. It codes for CASSFSTGTNYGYTI.

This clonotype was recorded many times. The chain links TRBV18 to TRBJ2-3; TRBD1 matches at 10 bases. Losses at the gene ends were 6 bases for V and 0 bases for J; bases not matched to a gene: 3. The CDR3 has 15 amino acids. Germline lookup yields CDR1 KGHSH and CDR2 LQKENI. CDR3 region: CASSRQGASTDTQYF. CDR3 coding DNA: TGTGCCAGCTCGCGACAGGGGGCAAGCACAGATACGCAGTATTTT.

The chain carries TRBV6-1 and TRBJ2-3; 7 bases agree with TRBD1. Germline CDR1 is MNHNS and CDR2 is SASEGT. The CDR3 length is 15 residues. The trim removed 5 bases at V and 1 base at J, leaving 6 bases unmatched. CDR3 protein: CASSSQQGRTDTQYF. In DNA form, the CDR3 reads TGTGCCAGCAGTAGCCAACAGGGGCGCACAGATACGCAGTATTTT.

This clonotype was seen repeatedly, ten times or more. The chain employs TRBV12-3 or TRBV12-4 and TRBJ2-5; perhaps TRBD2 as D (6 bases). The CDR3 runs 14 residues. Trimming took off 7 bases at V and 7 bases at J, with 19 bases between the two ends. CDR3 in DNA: TGTGCCAGCACTGGGAACGGGGGACGCGGGACCCAGTACTTC. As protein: CASTGNGGRGTQYF.

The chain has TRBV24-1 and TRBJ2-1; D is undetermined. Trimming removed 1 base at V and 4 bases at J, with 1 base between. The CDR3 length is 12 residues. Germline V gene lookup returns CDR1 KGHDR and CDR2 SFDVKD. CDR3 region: CATSDLYNEQFF. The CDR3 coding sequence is TGTGCCACCAGTGATTTATACAATGAGCAGTTCTTC.

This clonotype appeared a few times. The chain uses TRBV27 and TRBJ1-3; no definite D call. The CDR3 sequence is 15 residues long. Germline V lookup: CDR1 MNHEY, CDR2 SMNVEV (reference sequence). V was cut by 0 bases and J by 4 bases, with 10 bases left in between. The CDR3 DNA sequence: TGTGCCAGCAGTTTATCGTCGGGGATAGGAAACACCATATATTTT. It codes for CASSLSSGIGNTIYF.

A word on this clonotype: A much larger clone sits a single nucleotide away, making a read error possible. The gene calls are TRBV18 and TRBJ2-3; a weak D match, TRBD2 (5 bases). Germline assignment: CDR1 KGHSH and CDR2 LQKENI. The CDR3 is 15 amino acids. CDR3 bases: TGTGCCAGCTCACAATTCCGCGGAGGCACAAATACGCAGTATTTT. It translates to CASSQFRGGTNTQYF. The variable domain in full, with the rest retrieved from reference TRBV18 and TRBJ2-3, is NAGVMQNPRHLVRRRGQEARLRCSPMKGHSHVYWYRQLPEEGLKFMVYLQKENIIDESGMPKERFSAEFPKEGPSILRIQQVVRGDSAAYFCASSQFRGGTNTQYFGPGTRLTVL.

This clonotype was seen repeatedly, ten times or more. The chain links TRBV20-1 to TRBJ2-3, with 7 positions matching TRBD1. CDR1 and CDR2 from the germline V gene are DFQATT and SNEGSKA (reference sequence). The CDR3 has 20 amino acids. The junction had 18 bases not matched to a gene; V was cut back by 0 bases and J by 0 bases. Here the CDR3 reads CSARDPSEGALGFSTDTQYF. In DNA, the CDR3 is TGCAGTGCTAGAGATCCATCAGAGGGGGCTTTAGGCTTTAGCACAGATACGCAGTATTTT.

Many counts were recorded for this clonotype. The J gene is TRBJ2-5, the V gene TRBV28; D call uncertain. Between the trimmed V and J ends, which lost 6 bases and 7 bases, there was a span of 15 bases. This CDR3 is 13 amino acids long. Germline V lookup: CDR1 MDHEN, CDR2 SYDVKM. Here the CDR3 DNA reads TGTGCCAGCAGCTTAGGCTCCTCGGGGACCCAGTACTTC. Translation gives CASSLGSSGTQYF.

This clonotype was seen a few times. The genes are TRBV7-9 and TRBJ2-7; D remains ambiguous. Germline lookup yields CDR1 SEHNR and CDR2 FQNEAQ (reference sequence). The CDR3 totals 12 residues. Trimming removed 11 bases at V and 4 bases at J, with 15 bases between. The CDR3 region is CASEGRRYEQYF. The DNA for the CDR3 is TGTGCCTCTGAAGGTCGTAGGTACGAGCAGTACTTC.

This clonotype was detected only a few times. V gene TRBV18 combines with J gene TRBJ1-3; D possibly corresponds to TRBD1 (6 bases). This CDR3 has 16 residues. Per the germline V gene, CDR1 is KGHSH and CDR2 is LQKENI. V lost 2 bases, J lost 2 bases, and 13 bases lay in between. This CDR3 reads CASSPGQMGTGNTIYF. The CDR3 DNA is TGTGCCAGCTCACCAGGACAGATGGGGACTGGAAACACCATATATTTT.